This entry concerns a single T cell receptor beta chain. In germline, CDR1 is KGHSH, CDR2 LQKENI. Trimming removed 5 bases from V and 5 bases from J, with 18 bases in between. This CDR3 is built from 15 residues. This sample is part of a study of blood T cell repertoires in COVID-19. At the level of the study: Sites in the United States, Italy and Spain provided acute and convalescent COVID-19 samples. T cells, B-cell-depleted T cells, or PBMCs supplied cDNA or gDNA.

In the original workflow: Using reference gene primer amplification, nucleated cell counts were estimated. Assay: immunoSEQ multiplex PCR; the TCRdb copy retains only in-frame clones and omits some. That table gives V, J and clone size, and the DNA gave D and trimming. The sample holds about 220,000 clones, 80% to 85% seen once. The source is a woman older than 75 with COVID-19, enrolled during active disease. This chain joins TRBV18 and TRBJ2-5, with D maybe TRBD2 (6 bases). Sequencing was done on a sample of peripheral blood. CDR3 protein: CASSTGLLGGETQYF. CDR3 coding DNA: TGTGCCAGCTCAACGGGACTCCTTGGGGGGGAGACCCAGTACTTC.